This T cell receptor beta chain derives from a study of blood T cells in healthy people across ages. Study outcomes and limitations: More naive CD4+ cells and higher diversity marked long-lived donors relative to aged donors. The fall in TCR beta diversity per million T cells was roughly linear with age.

This clonotype was counted a single time. Its antigen remains unknown. Trimming took 7 bases from V and 2 from J, leaving 15 bases between them. The CDR3 sequence is 15 residues long. Staff drew ten milliliters of peripheral blood from each donor. Samples each had at least 5 micrograms of total RNA extracted. The second PCR ran about 6 to 11 cycles with a sample-barcoded 5' primer and J-beta primers. In TCRdb, the 5' RACE reads were re-called with MiXCR into one record per CDR3 protein. The sample has 850,000 to 1,100,000 distinct CDR3 sequences; 35% to 40% are singletons. This clonotype was sampled from a man between 18 and 29 years old in good health. The sequencing sample was made of blood. The chain couples TRBV12-3 or TRBV12-4 to TRBJ1-3, with D perhaps matching TRBD1 (5 bases). The CDR3 protein is CASTSLGTAGNTIYF. The CDR3 region has the DNA TGTGCCAGCACGAGCCTTGGGACTGCTGGAAACACCATATATTTT.